The 5 T cell receptor beta chains below come from one sample, sequenced in a study of tumor-infiltrating lymphocytes in primary liver carcinoma. Priming with a constant-region primer yielded TCR beta cDNA from 500 ng total RNA. What produced the TCR beta libraries was three nested multiplex PCR rounds using slightly modified ARM-PCR. A C-beta reverse primer was combined with TRBV1-TRBV30 forward primers in the first two PCR rounds, and each round had roughly 11 cycles. MiXCR was run by TCRdb on the multiplex PCR reads, yielding one entry per CDR3 protein. Among fewer than 400,000 distinct CDR3 sequences listed, 45% to 70% were seen once. Germline DNA was extracted too, while blood RNA derived from unsorted whole blood. Sequencing was done on a sample of peripheral blood. All receptors come from a young woman with primary liver carcinoma and hepatitis B virus infection.

In its sample, this clonotype was seen many times. The chain joins TRBV11-2 to TRBJ2-7; tentatively, D is TRBD1 or TRBD2 (5 bases each). V was cut by 5 bases and J by 2 bases, with 19 bases left in between. The CDR3 is made up of 16 amino acids. Germline V gene lookup returns CDR1 SGHAT and CDR2 FQNNGV. In nucleotides, the CDR3 is TGTGCCAGCAGCGTCCGAGGGGACCTACCAACCTACGAGCAGTACTTC. It encodes CASSVRGDLPTYEQYF.

The table lists this clonotype with many counts. The V call is TRBV6-6, the J call TRBJ1-5, with 7 nucleotides matching TRBD1. The CDR3 runs 14 residues. V shed 8 bases and J 1 base; nucleotides not matched to a gene: 5. Per germline, CDR1 MNHNY and CDR2 SVGAGI (reference sequence). The CDR3 sequence is CASQQGTSNQPQHF. The CDR3 DNA is TGTGCCAGCCAACAGGGGACGAGCAATCAGCCCCAGCATTTT.

CDR3 sequence: CASGLPGDVSTEAFF. In nucleotides, the CDR3 is TGTGCCAGCGGACTTCCCGGGGACGTGAGCACTGAAGCTTTCTTT. The chain uses TRBV5-6 and TRBJ1-1, with a tentative D call TRBD1 (5 bases). The germline V gene has CDR1 SGHDT and CDR2 YYEEEE. With 7 bases removed from V and 4 bases from J, the gap between germline ends came to 20 bases. This CDR3 region has 15 residues.

The chain uses TRBV4-2 and TRBJ1-5, with TRBD1 matching 11 bases. The J call may be faulty, since TRBJ2-3 better matches the DNA end. The CDR3 has 15 residues. CDR1 LGHNA and CDR2 YNFKEQ come from the germline V gene. The CDR3 nucleotides are TGTGCCAGCAGACCCGGACAGGGGGCTAGTCGGCCCCAGTATTTT. It encodes CASRPGQGASRPQYF.

The rearrangement uses TRBV7-2 and TRBJ2-7; 11 nucleotides line up with TRBD2. V lost 1 base to trimming and J lost 5 bases; unmatched junction nucleotides: 4. Per germline, CDR1 SGHTA and CDR2 FQGNSA. The CDR3 sequence is 15 residues long. The DNA for the CDR3 is TGTGCCAGCAGCTTAGTTAGCGGGAGGGCGGACGAGCAGTACTTC. Protein: CASSLVSGRADEQYF. The whole variable domain, filled in from reference TRBV7-2 and TRBJ2-7, reads GAGVSQSPSNKVTEKGKDVELRCDPISGHTALYWYRQSLGQGLEFLIYFQGNSAPDKSGLPSDRFSAERTGGSVSTLTIQRTQQEDSAVYLCASSLVSGRADEQYFGPGTRLTVT.